This entry lists 20 T cell receptor beta chains sequenced from one sample in a study of PD-L1 blockade in urothelial cancer. Time point given: pretreatment peripheral blood. The data were produced by immunoSEQ multiplex PCR, yet TCRdb's version contains in-frame clones alone and is incomplete. The sample has 85,000 to 100,000 clones, about nine tenths seen once. The source was PBMCs, collected around atezolizumab (anti-PD-L1) treatment. The receptors derive from a man aged 60-69 years with urothelial cancer.

The chain combines TRBV29-1 with TRBJ1-1; no firm D call. This CDR3 is 13 amino acids long. Germline values: CDR1 SQVTM, CDR2 ANQGSEA. V gave up 1 base and J gave up 2 bases, with 8 bases separating them. The CDR3 DNA reads TGCAGCGTTGAAGGGCGGCTTAACACTGAAGCTTTCTTT. Its protein product is CSVEGRLNTEAFF.

The genes are TRBV5-1 and TRBJ2-7, with D maybe TRBD1 (6 bases). This CDR3 is built from 12 residues. Germline loops: CDR1 SGHRS, CDR2 YFSETQ. Deletions cut 0 bases from V and 5 bases from J, with 6 bases between. As DNA, the CDR3 is TGCGCCAGCAGCTTGGACAGGGACGAGCAGTACTTC. Translated, it gives CASSLDRDEQYF.

This clone was detected only a few times. The rearrangement links TRBV7-9 to TRBJ2-7; perhaps TRBD2 as D (5 bases). The CDR3 consists of 12 residues. CDR1 SEHNR and CDR2 FQNEAQ come from the germline V gene (reference sequence). V lost 8 bases, J lost 3 bases, and 11 bases lay in between. For the CDR3, the DNA is TGTGCCAGCTCCCACGGGGTCTACGAGCAGTACTTC. Translating it yields CASSHGVYEQYF.

The chain has TRBV28 and TRBJ1-4; D gene unclear. In germline, CDR1 is MDHEN, CDR2 SYDVKM. This CDR3 is 14 amino acids long. V shed 4 bases and J shed 4 bases, with 10 bases lying between them. CDR3 coding DNA: TGTGCCAGCAGTTACAGTCTGCTTAATGAAAAACTGTTTTTT. Amino acid sequence: CASSYSLLNEKLFF.

The chain has TRBV5-1 and TRBJ2-3; 8 bases are shared with TRBD2. Germline CDR1 and CDR2: SGHRS and YFSETQ. The V and J ends lost 3 bases and 2 bases, in that order; junction bases with no gene match: 8. The CDR3 extends over 16 amino acids. This CDR3 is CASSSGGGPFTDTQYF. DNA of the CDR3: TGCGCCAGCAGCTCGGGAGGGGGACCCTTCACAGATACGCAGTATTTT.

CDR3 coding DNA: TGCGCCAGCAGCCCGCGGCCCGGGACTAGCGGGGGGGTTGCAGATACGCAGTATTTT. Encoded protein: CASSPRPGTSGGVADTQYF. The genes are TRBV5-1 and TRBJ2-3; 16 nucleotides agree with TRBD2. Germline trimming cut 4 bases from V and 4 bases from J; bases unmatched to any gene: 12. Germline V gene data show CDR1 as SGHRS and CDR2 as YFSETQ. There are 19 residues in the CDR3.

The chain carries TRBV5-1 and TRBJ2-3; 7 bases align to TRBD2. V was clipped by 5 bases and J by 3 bases; unmatched bases: 9. This CDR3 has 15 residues. The germline gives CDR1 SGHRS, CDR2 YFSETQ. CDR3 in amino acids: CASSGRDVWTDTQYF. The CDR3 bases are TGCGCCAGCAGTGGGAGGGATGTATGGACAGATACGCAGTATTTT.

This rearrangement joins TRBV6-1 to TRBJ2-7, with 12 bases that match TRBD2. The V and J ends lost 6 bases and 3 bases, in that order; junction bases with no gene match: 3. Per the germline V gene, CDR1 is MNHNS and CDR2 is SASEGT. CDR3 length: 14 residues. The CDR3 DNA reads TGTGCCAGCAGCCTAGCGGGAGGGATCTACGAGCAGTACTTC. Amino acid sequence: CASSLAGGIYEQYF.

The table lists this clone with a few counts. The rearrangement uses TRBV28 and TRBJ1-5; 8 positions agree with TRBD1. This CDR3 has 17 residues. Germline CDR1 and CDR2: MDHEN and SYDVKM. V gave up 2 bases and J gave up 3 bases; unmatched junction bases: 9. CDR3 residues: CASSLRLGTGVNQPQHF. CDR3 DNA: TGTGCCAGCAGTTTAAGGTTGGGGACAGGCGTCAATCAGCCCCAGCATTTT.

The genes are TRBV28 and TRBJ1-5, with D tentatively TRBD1 (6 bases). Between the trimmed V and J ends, which lost 6 bases and 2 bases, there was a span of 17 bases. This CDR3 has 16 amino acids. CDR1 is MDHEN and CDR2 is SYDVKM in the germline V gene. The CDR3 protein is CASRSRDTRRNQPQHF. The CDR3 DNA is TGTGCCAGCAGATCTCGGGACACGAGACGCAATCAGCCCCAGCATTTT. Variable domain in full (rest from reference TRBV28 and TRBJ1-5): DVKVTQSSRYLVKRTGEKVFLECVQDMDHENMFWYRQDPGLGLRLIYFSYDVKMKEKGDIPEGYSVSREKKERFSLILESASTNQTSMYLCASRSRDTRRNQPQHFGDGTRLSIL.

V gene TRBV18 combines with J gene TRBJ1-1; D may be TRBD1 (6 bases). CDR3 size: 13 residues. V gave up 3 bases and J gave up 3 bases, with 8 bases separating them. CDR1 is KGHSH, CDR2 LQKENI, per germline. CDR3 DNA: TGTGCCAGCTCACCGGGACAAGACACTGAAGCTTTCTTT. It is translated as CASSPGQDTEAFF.

This chain uses TRBV18 with TRBJ1-5; D may be TRBD1 (6 bases). Trimming left V 2 bases short and J 4 bases short, with 12 bases between. The CDR3 length is 15 residues. Germline CDR1 KGHSH, CDR2 LQKENI. CDR3: CASSPEQGKNQPQHF. CDR3 DNA: TGTGCCAGCTCACCAGAACAGGGTAAGAATCAGCCCCAGCATTTT.

This rearrangement joins TRBV19 to TRBJ1-1; D may be TRBD1 (5 bases). The CDR3 length is 14 residues. V was shortened by 5 bases and J by 9 bases, with 19 bases between the two germline ends. Germline CDR1 is LNHDA and CDR2 is SQIVND (reference sequence). CDR3 sequence reads: CASSQTKGRPQAFF. Written as DNA, the CDR3 is TGTGCCAGTAGTCAGACGAAGGGGAGGCCACAAGCTTTCTTT.

This clone was seen more than once but under ten times. The chain links TRBV20-1 to TRBJ2-1; tentative D call: TRBD1 (6 bases). The germline gives CDR1 DFQATT, CDR2 SNEGSKA (reference sequence). The V gene lost 6 bases and the J gene lost 7 bases, with 10 bases spanning the gap. This CDR3 has 11 residues. The CDR3 loop reads CSAPDRNEQFF. The CDR3 DNA reads as TGCAGTGCCCCCGACAGGAATGAGCAGTTCTTC.

The CDR3 DNA follows: TGTGCCAGTAGTTTCGGGACTAGCGGGTCTGGTGAGCAGTTCTTC. Protein sequence: CASSFGTSGSGEQFF. The rearrangement uses TRBV19 and TRBJ2-1; 12 nucleotides line up with TRBD2. Germline values: CDR1 LNHDA, CDR2 SQIVND (reference sequence). The CDR3 covers 15 residues. The ends lost 5 bases at V and 9 bases at J; junction bases unmatched: 8.

The V gene is TRBV9, the J gene TRBJ2-7; the D gene is possibly TRBD2 (6 bases). The germline V and J ends were trimmed by 0 bases and 3 bases, with 13 bases remaining between them. Germline V gene sequence: CDR1 SGDLS, CDR2 YYNGEE. The CDR3 totals 15 residues. For the CDR3, the DNA is TGTGCCAGCAGCGTAGACGGGACTGGTTTCTACGAGCAGTACTTC. Amino acids: CASSVDGTGFYEQYF.

The chain employs TRBV14 and TRBJ2-1; D might be TRBD2 (5 bases). V was clipped by 4 bases and J by 6 bases, with 19 bases between them. The CDR3 totals 16 residues. Per germline, CDR1 SGHDN and CDR2 FVKESK. The CDR3 DNA is TGTGCCAGCAGCCTAGCCGGGGTGGGGAGATTCAATGAGCAGTTCTTC. It is translated as CASSLAGVGRFNEQFF.

The genes are TRBV2 and TRBJ1-1; D gene ambiguous. The V end was cut by 4 bases, the J end by 2 bases, with 8 bases between. The CDR3 sequence is 13 residues long. Germline V gene sequence: CDR1 SNHLY, CDR2 FYNNEI. The CDR3: CASSVARNTEAFF. The CDR3 DNA is TGTGCCAGCAGTGTAGCGAGAAACACTGAAGCTTTCTTT.

The chain links TRBV10-3 to TRBJ2-1, with 11 bases matching TRBD2. This CDR3 has 13 amino acids. Unmatched junction bases numbered 8, after V lost 4 bases and J lost 15 bases. CDR1 and CDR2 from the germline V gene are ENHRY and SYGVKD. CDR3 bases: TGTGCCATCAGTGCACTAGCGGGAGCCGGGTTGTTCTTC. Translating gives CAISALAGAGLFF.

CDR3 region: CASSLTRPGQETQYF. The CDR3 DNA reads as TGTGCCAGCAGTTTAACACGGCCAGGTCAAGAGACCCAGTACTTC. The rearrangement joins TRBV28 to TRBJ2-5; no clear D gene. V was clipped by 2 bases and J by 2 bases, with 12 bases between them. This CDR3 is built from 15 residues. CDR1 is MDHEN, CDR2 SYDVKM, per germline.